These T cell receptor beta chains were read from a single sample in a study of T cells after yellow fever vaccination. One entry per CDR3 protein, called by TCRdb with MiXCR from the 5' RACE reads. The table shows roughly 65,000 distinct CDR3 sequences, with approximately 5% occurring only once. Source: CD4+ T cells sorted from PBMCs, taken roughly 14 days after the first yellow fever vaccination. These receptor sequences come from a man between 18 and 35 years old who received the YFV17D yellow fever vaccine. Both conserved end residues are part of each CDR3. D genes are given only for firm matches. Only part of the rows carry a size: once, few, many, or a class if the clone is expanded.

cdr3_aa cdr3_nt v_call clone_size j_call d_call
CASSLEGGEDTQYF TGCGCCAGCAGCTTGGAAGGGGGTGAAGATACGCAGTATTTT TRBV5-1 many TRBJ2-3 -
CASSPNQGQGYNEQFF TGTGCCAGCTCACCTAACCAAGGACAGGGCTACAATGAGCAGTTCTTC TRBV18 many TRBJ2-1 TRBD1
CASSGDRGYQPQHF TGTGCCAGCAGTGGGGACAGGGGATATCAGCCCCAGCATTTT TRBV2 - TRBJ1-5 TRBD1
CSARSRQGWVEKLFF TGCAGTGCTAGGAGCAGACAGGGATGGGTTGAAAAACTGTTTTTT TRBV20-1 many TRBJ1-4 TRBD1
CASSLRTEGNTGELFF TGTGCCAGCAGCCTCCGGACGGAAGGGAACACCGGGGAGCTGTTTTTT TRBV5-6 many TRBJ2-2 -
CASSQDREAGNTIYF TGCGCCAGCAGCCAGGACAGGGAAGCTGGAAACACCATATATTTT TRBV4-1 - TRBJ1-3 TRBD1
CASSLAGGTGELFF TGTGCCAGCAGCTTAGCGGGGGGGACCGGGGAGCTGTTTTTT TRBV7-7 many TRBJ2-2 TRBD2
CASSPRTSGANEQFF TGTGCCAGCAGCCCAAGGACTAGCGGGGCCAATGAGCAGTTCTTC TRBV6-2/TRBV6-3 many TRBJ2-1 TRBD2
CSPLGGTGGEDTQYF TGCAGTCCCCTGGGAGGGACAGGGGGAGAAGATACGCAGTATTTT TRBV20-1 many TRBJ2-3 TRBD1
CAISEWQGGDQPQHF TGTGCCATCAGTGAGTGGCAGGGCGGGGACCAGCCCCAGCATTTT TRBV10-3 many TRBJ1-5 -
CATGLGDTQYF TGTGCCACTGGTCTGGGAGATACGCAGTATTTT TRBV10-3 many TRBJ2-3 -
CASSLTGKTQYF TGTGCCAGCAGCCTAACAGGGAAGACCCAGTACTTC TRBV27 many TRBJ2-5 -
CASSFDTDRAGELFF TGTGCCAGCAGTTTCGACACGGACAGAGCCGGGGAGCTGTTTTTT TRBV6-5 many TRBJ2-2 -
CASSLVLAGPQETQYF TGTGCCAGCAGCTTGGTTCTAGCGGGTCCTCAAGAGACCCAGTACTTC TRBV5-4 many TRBJ2-5 TRBD2
CAISEWLGQETQYF TGTGCCATCAGTGAGTGGCTGGGGCAAGAGACCCAGTACTTC TRBV10-3 many TRBJ2-5 -
CASSSDRGLFF TGTGCCAGCTCATCCGACAGGGGTCTGTTTTTT TRBV18 many TRBJ2-2 TRBD1
CASSFLAFRGGETQYF TGTGCCAGCAGTTTCCTAGCCTTTCGGGGAGGAGAGACCCAGTACTTC TRBV12-3/TRBV12-4 many TRBJ2-5 -
CASSVWGPGETQYF TGTGCCAGTAGTGTTTGGGGGCCGGGGGAGACCCAGTACTTC TRBV19 many TRBJ2-5 -
CASSPRGGQGGNVYEQYF TGTGCCAGCAGCCCAAGAGGGGGGCAGGGGGGTAACGTCTACGAGCAGTACTTC TRBV11-3 many TRBJ2-7 -
CASSLTAGVARFF TGTGCCAGCAGCTTGACCGCGGGGGTGGCGCGGTTCTTC TRBV5-6 many TRBJ2-1 TRBD2
CASRATLTQETQYF TGTGCCAGCAGAGCGACGCTCACCCAAGAGACCCAGTACTTC TRBV27 many TRBJ2-5 -
CSERDNYGYTF TGCAGTGAAAGGGATAACTATGGCTACACCTTC TRBV20-1 many TRBJ1-2 -
CAISRTTRGETQYF TGTGCCATCAGCCGGACTACCCGGGGAGAGACCCAGTACTTC TRBV10-3 many TRBJ2-5 -
CASSRQSYSNQPQHF TGTGCCAGCAGTAGACAGTCGTATAGCAATCAGCCCCAGCATTTT TRBV2 many TRBJ1-5 -
CSVIFGTYTGELFF TGCAGCGTTATTTTTGGCACCTACACCGGGGAGCTGTTTTTT TRBV29-1 many TRBJ2-2 -
CASSLEPSGELFF TGCGCCAGCAGCTTAGAACCGAGCGGGGAGCTGTTTTTT TRBV5-1 many TRBJ2-2 -
CASSSQGGIVGDTQYF TGTGCCAGCAGCTCCCAAGGGGGAATAGTCGGAGATACGCAGTATTTT TRBV7-3 many TRBJ2-3 -
CASSRGVVGDTQYF TGTGCCAGCTCCCGGGGGGTGGTGGGAGATACGCAGTATTTT TRBV7-8 many TRBJ2-3 TRBD2
CASSPTGTDYNQPQHF TGTGCCAGCAGCCCCACCGGGACAGACTACAATCAGCCCCAGCATTTT TRBV2 many TRBJ1-5 TRBD1
CATSKSLNTEAFF TGTGCCACCAGCAAGTCCCTGAACACTGAAGCTTTCTTT TRBV15 many TRBJ1-1 -
CASRGPGTATDTQYF TGCGCCAGCAGAGGCCCCGGGACAGCCACAGATACGCAGTATTTT TRBV5-1 many TRBJ2-3 TRBD1
CASGTGALYGYTF TGTGCCAGCGGGACAGGAGCCCTCTATGGCTACACCTTC TRBV7-9 many TRBJ1-2 TRBD1
CASSVEAGRYNEQFF TGTGCCAGCAGCGTAGAGGCGGGGAGGTACAATGAGCAGTTCTTC TRBV9 many TRBJ2-1 -
CASSVTGWNSPLHF TGCGCCAGCAGCGTGACAGGGTGGAATTCACCCCTCCACTTT TRBV5-1 many TRBJ1-6 TRBD1
CASSFWVDHTGELFF TGTGCCAGCAGCTTTTGGGTCGACCACACCGGGGAGCTGTTTTTT TRBV7-6 many TRBJ2-2 -
CSAPPWFSGGPNTGELFF TGCAGTGCCCCCCCTTGGTTTAGCGGGGGCCCGAACACCGGGGAGCTGTTTTTT TRBV20-1 many TRBJ2-2 TRBD2
CASSLISAITSTDTQYF TGTGCCAGCAGCTTAATCTCGGCTATCACTAGCACAGATACGCAGTATTTT TRBV7-3 many TRBJ2-3 -
CASSQSNRNEKLFF TGTGCCAGCAGCCAATCTAACCGTAATGAAAAACTGTTTTTT TRBV16 many TRBJ1-4 -
CASGRGLDGNTIYF TGCGCCAGCGGGCGCGGCCTGGACGGAAACACCATATATTTT TRBV10-2 many TRBJ1-3 -
CAISESRSGYTF TGTGCCATCAGTGAGTCAAGGAGTGGCTACACCTTC TRBV10-3 many TRBJ1-2 -
CASSLGPGEETQYF TGCGCCAGCAGCTTGGGACCCGGGGAAGAGACCCAGTACTTC TRBV5-1 many TRBJ2-5 -